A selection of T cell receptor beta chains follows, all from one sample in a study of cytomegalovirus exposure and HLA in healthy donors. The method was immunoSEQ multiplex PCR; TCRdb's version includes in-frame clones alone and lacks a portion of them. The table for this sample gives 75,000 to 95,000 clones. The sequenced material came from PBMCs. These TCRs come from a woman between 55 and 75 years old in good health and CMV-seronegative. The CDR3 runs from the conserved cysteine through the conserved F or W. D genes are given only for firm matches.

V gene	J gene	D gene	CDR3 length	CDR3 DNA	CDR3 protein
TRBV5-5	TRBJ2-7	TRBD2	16	TGTGCCAGCAGTTATACTAGCGGAAGATACCTATACGAGCAGTACTTC	CASSYTSGRYLYEQYF
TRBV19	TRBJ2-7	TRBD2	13	TGTGCCAGTAGTACGGGACTAGGGTACGAGCAGTACTTC	CASSTGLGYEQYF
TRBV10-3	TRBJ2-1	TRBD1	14	TGTGCCATCAGTGCCGGGCAGGGGGTCAATGAGCAGTTCTTC	CAISAGQGVNEQFF
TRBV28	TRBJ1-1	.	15	TGTGCCAGCAGTGTAGAAGGCGGCGGGAACACTGAAGCTTTCTTT	CASSVEGGGNTEAFF
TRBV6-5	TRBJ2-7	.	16	TGTGCCAGCAGTTACGGTCCCGCCAGGGTAGGCTACGAGCAGTACTTC	CASSYGPARVGYEQYF
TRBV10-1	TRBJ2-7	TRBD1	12	TGCGCCAGCAGTGGACAGGGGTACGAGCAGTACTTC	CASSGQGYEQYF
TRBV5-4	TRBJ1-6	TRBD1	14	TGTGCCAGCAGCTTTAACAGGGGAAATTCACCCCTCCACTTT	CASSFNRGNSPLHF
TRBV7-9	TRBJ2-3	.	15	TGTGCCAGCAGCTTCATTAGCGGCCTCACAGATACGCAGTATTTT	CASSFISGLTDTQYF
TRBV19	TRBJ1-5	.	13	TGTGCCAGTAGTGAGCAGACTAATCAGCCCCAGCATTTT	CASSEQTNQPQHF
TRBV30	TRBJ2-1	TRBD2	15	TGTGCCGGGCGCAGCGGGAGTATCTCCTACAATGAGCAGTTCTTC	CAGRSGSISYNEQFF
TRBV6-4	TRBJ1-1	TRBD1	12	TGTGCCAGCAGTACCACAGGGGGCAAAGCTTTCTTT	CASSTTGGKAFF
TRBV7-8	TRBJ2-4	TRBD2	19	TGTGCCAGCAGCTTAGATCGTCTAGCGGGAGACGTAGCCAAAAACATTCAGTACTTC	CASSLDRLAGDVAKNIQYF
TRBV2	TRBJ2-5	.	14	TGTGCCAGCACTGAGGGACTCGGACAAGAGACCCAGTACTTC	CASTEGLGQETQYF
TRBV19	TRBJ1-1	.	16	TGTGCCAGTAGTATCGATTTCCGAACAGCGAACACTGAAGCTTTCTTT	CASSIDFRTANTEAFF
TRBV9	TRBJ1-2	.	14	TGTGCCAGCAGCGCCTTGGACACTACATATGGCTACACCTTC	CASSALDTTYGYTF
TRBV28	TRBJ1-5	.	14	TGTGCCAGCACCCTTGAGAGTCTAGGTCAGCCCCAGCATTTT	CASTLESLGQPQHF